The present T cell receptor (beta chain) was sequenced within a study of human T cells and chemical hapten exposure (TCRdb year 2021). Regarding the research as a whole: For sensitization, 2% DPC in acetone was applied to an approximately 2 cm by approximately 2 cm area of upper inner arm skin. Weekly therapeutic DPC doses were additionally applied to the scalp of patients throughout the approximately 25-week study period. Patch testing on the upper back used Finn chambers containing 0.01% DPC, with scoring done after 6 days according to International Contact Dermatitis Research Group standards. The mostly female patient cohort included alopecia areata with under or over 50% scalp involvement, alopecia totalis and alopecia universalis. The libraries were sequenced as a pool, and the TCR yield per sample differed mostly because of small variations in library volumes within the pool. In alopecia patients, the study followed how the peripheral blood TCR repertoire changed in vivo over primary and secondary sensitization to diphenylcyclopropenone (DPC), a hapten. Blood was sampled from patients pre-sensitization (week 0) and at 2, 6 and about 24 weeks after DPC sensitization. About 27 alopecia patients gave blood for TCR sequencing at one to four time points (pre-sensitization, 2, 6 and 24 weeks).

The protocol used for the library was RACE. For sequencing, a NextSeq 500 was employed. Library preparation attached unique molecular identifiers to individual cDNA molecules for quantitative, reproducible TCR counting. From each blood RNA sample, both TCR alpha and TCR beta chains were sequenced. Under the source paper's analysis protocol: Samples had a median of roughly 99,000 TCRs, with a range from about 23,224 to 700,000. V, J and CDR3 annotation of the TCR reads was carried out using the Decombinator software suite. To make PS versus PT1 abundance plots, every sample was subsampled to the same number of TCRs (28,000). TCRs were defined as expanded if absent before sensitization and observed at least eight times at the 2-week time point. TCRdb reworked the public reads: Q25 trimming with fastp, MiXCR clone assembly, productive beta chains retained. Each record represents a unique CDR3 protein, reported with the most common genes and DNA among its rows. The V and J calls shown here were made by TCRdb, not taken from the authors' results. The sample table records 110,000 or so distinct CDR3 sequences; about a tenth of these occur just once. The ten largest clones represent 3.1% of the sample.

This clonotype came up many times. No antigen is known for it. It has no much larger one-base neighbor in the sample; base qualities were not kept. In light of the paper, this sample's time point label describes: patch test 2, 6 weeks after DPC sensitization. Read against the paper, the sample's treatment or condition label means: therapeutic diphenylcyclopropenone sensitization with weekly scalp DPC. At each patch-test visit, blood was drawn before the patch test was applied. Patients were considered eligible if aged 18 to 70, diagnosed with alopecia and deemed suitable for DPC therapy, and patients were excluded if pregnant. Unfractionated whole blood was collected in Tempus Blood RNA tubes, and total RNA was extracted from that blood. Points the paper makes about the study in general: Because all patients had alopecia, a presumed autoimmune disease, the immune response of the patients might differ from that of healthy individuals. Significantly more large CDR3 similarity clusters were formed by expanded TCRs than by pre-sensitization or healthy control sets, consistent with antigen-driven responses. No change with DPC sensitization was found in the number of TCRs above 1 in 1000 frequency, and no evidence of global repertoire structure alterations was found. Repeated subsampling changed both the strength of the expansion versus patch-test correlation and the threshold at which the correlation became significant. A positive correlation was found between the number of PT1 expanded TCRs and patch test score, with significance reached at thresholds 8, 16 and 32 but not 4.

CDR1 and CDR2 are read off the germline V gene as KGHSH and LQKENI. The CDR3 has 16 amino acids, counting the end cysteine and phenylalanine. Solely the CDR3 DNA is kept, with 48 bases framed from the first base. V loses 6 bases, J loses 2 bases, and the germline ends lie 17 bases apart. The receptor comes from a woman aged 40-49 years with alopecia areata. Some clones in this sample may be carry-over from other donors' samples. This chain is built from TRBV18 and TRBJ1-3; the D gene is perhaps TRBD1, on 5 matching bases. This material consisted of whole blood, taken in connection with sensitization to the hapten diphenylcyclopropenone (DPC). The nucleotide sequence reads as follows: TGTGCCAGCTCCCGAGACAGAGGTCGGCCTGGAAACACCATATATTTT. It translates as CASSRDRGRPGNTIYF.